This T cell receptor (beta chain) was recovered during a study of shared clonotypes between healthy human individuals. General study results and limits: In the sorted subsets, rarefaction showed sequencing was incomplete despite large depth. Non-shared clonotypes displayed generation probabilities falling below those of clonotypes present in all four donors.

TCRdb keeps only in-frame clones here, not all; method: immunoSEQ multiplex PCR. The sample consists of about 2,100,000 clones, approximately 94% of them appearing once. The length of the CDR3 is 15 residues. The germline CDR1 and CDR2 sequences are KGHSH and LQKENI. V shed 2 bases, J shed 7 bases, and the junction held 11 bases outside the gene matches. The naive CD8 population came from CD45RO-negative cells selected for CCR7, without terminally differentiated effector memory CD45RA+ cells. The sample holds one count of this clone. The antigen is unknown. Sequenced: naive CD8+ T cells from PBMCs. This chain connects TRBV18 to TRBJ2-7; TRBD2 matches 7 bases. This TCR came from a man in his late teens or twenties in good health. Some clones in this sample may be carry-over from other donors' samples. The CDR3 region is CASSPERGLSGEQYF. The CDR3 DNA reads TGTGCCAGCTCACCAGAGAGAGGGCTTAGCGGGGAGCAGTACTTC.